Below are 22 T cell receptor beta chains sequenced from a single sample in a study of T-cell memory formation after mild COVID-19. MiXCR was run by TCRdb on the 5' RACE reads, yielding one entry per CDR3 protein. The sample shows around 200,000 distinct CDR3 sequences, 20% to 25% of them seen only once. Sequenced: PBMCs or a T cell subset sorted from them (not recorded which). The receptors come from an adult woman who had mild COVID-19 (a few samples of this study predate the infection). Cell type and time point are not known.

CDR3 nucleotide sequence: TGTGCCAGCAGCTTAGACCAGACCTCTGGAAACACCATATATTTT. This gives the protein CASSLDQTSGNTIYF. The V and J genes are TRBV7-6 and TRBJ1-3; D gene uncertain. Germline V gene data show CDR1 as SGHVS and CDR2 as FNYEAQ. The V and J ends lost 1 base and 0 bases respectively, with 7 bases between them. The CDR3 spans 15 residues.

The count of this clonotype is one. The chain recombines TRBV7-3 with TRBJ2-5; tentatively, D is TRBD2 (7 bases). CDR1 and CDR2 (germline): SGHTA, FQGTGA. Between the trimmed V and J ends, which lost 3 bases and 5 bases, there was a span of 16 bases. The CDR3 extends over 15 amino acids. The CDR3 is CASSLGFEGGETQYF. Here the CDR3 DNA reads TGTGCCAGCAGCTTGGGGTTCGAGGGGGGGGAGACCCAGTACTTC.

This chain uses TRBV5-5 with TRBJ2-3; D unresolved. The CDR3 loop spans 19 amino acids. The germline CDR1 and CDR2 sequences are SGHKS and YYEKEE (reference sequence). V lost 4 bases and J lost 1, with 25 bases in between. The CDR3 loop is CASSLGPSMSTVGTDTQYF. CDR3 DNA sequence: TGTGCCAGCAGCCTTGGACCCTCCATGTCCACAGTGGGCACAGATACGCAGTATTTT.

This clonotype was found a few times. The rearrangement joins TRBV27 to TRBJ2-4; unclear D gene. Trimming shortened V by 0 bases and J by 0 bases, and 9 bases separated the two germline ends. The CDR3 covers 16 residues. The germline V gene has CDR1 MNHEY and CDR2 SMNVEV (reference sequence). The CDR3 loop is CASSLSRRLAKNIQYF. As DNA, the CDR3 is TGTGCCAGCAGTTTATCGCGGCGACTAGCCAAAAACATTCAGTACTTC.

This sequence joins TRBV7-9 and TRBJ1-1; tentative D call: TRBD1 (6 bases). The CDR3 runs to 16 residues. CDR1 and CDR2 from the germline V gene are SEHNR and FQNEAQ (reference sequence). The V end lost 5 bases, the J end lost 0 bases, and 16 bases lay between the germline ends. The CDR3 sequence is CASSLTGQGLNTEAFF. Written as DNA, the CDR3 is TGTGCCAGCAGCCTTACGGGACAAGGACTGAACACTGAAGCTTTCTTT.

This chain connects TRBV29-1 to TRBJ2-1; 13 positions agree with TRBD2. Germline trimming cut 0 bases from V and 2 bases from J; bases unmatched to any gene: 1. The CDR3 has 16 residues. Germline V CDR1 and CDR2: SQVTM, ANQGSEA. CDR3 in amino acids: CSVEELAGGTYNEQFF. The CDR3 coding sequence is TGCAGCGTTGAAGAACTAGCGGGAGGGACCTACAATGAGCAGTTCTTC.

This rearrangement joins TRBV4-3 to TRBJ2-1; 7 positions match TRBD1. V lost 2 bases to trimming and J lost 2 bases; unmatched junction nucleotides: 6. Germline V lookup: CDR1 LGHNA, CDR2 YSLEER. The CDR3 has 16 residues. The CDR3 nucleotides read TGCGCCAGCAGCCAACAGGGGGTCGGCCCCTACAATGAGCAGTTCTTC. Translating it yields CASSQQGVGPYNEQFF.

This clonotype turned up a few times. The V call is TRBV2, the J call TRBJ2-2; D is ambiguous. CDR1 is SNHLY and CDR2 is FYNNEI in the germline V gene. The CDR3 length is 16 residues. Trimming shortened V by 4 bases and J by 0 bases, and 12 bases separated the two germline ends. CDR3 amino acids: CASSVKHLSNTGELFF. The CDR3 region has the DNA TGTGCCAGCAGTGTAAAACACCTTTCGAACACCGGGGAGCTGTTTTTT.

The rearrangement links TRBV10-3 to TRBJ2-1, with D possibly TRBD1 on 5 matching bases. Per germline, CDR1 ENHRY and CDR2 SYGVKD. V gave up 0 bases and J gave up 0 bases, with 12 bases separating them. The CDR3 length is 17 residues. CDR3 coding DNA: TGTGCCATCAGTGAGTCGCCCAGGGTGAGCTCCTACAATGAGCAGTTCTTC. Translation: CAISESPRVSSYNEQFF.

This clonotype showed up just a few times. This rearrangement joins TRBV7-2 to TRBJ2-3, with 11 bases matching TRBD2. Germline CDR1 SGHTA, CDR2 FQGNSA. This CDR3 comprises 15 residues. Losses at the gene ends were 5 bases for V and 6 bases for J; bases not matched to a gene: 7. The CDR3 loop reads CASSITSGSADTQYF. The CDR3 nucleotides are TGTGCCAGCAGCATAACTAGCGGGAGTGCGGATACGCAGTATTTT.

In this sample, this clonotype turned up a few times. The rearrangement joins TRBV30 to TRBJ1-4; D not certain. V lost 2 bases to trimming and J lost 6 bases, with 13 bases between them. Germline values: CDR1 GTSNPN, CDR2 SVGIG (reference sequence). The CDR3 sequence is 14 residues long. The CDR3 sequence: CAWSIARWDEKLFF. Written as DNA, the CDR3 is TGTGCCTGGAGTATCGCCAGGTGGGATGAAAAACTGTTTTTT.

This clonotype turned up a few times. The genes are TRBV11-1 and TRBJ2-1, with 10 bases lining up with TRBD2. This CDR3 comprises 16 residues. J was trimmed by 4 bases and V by 5 bases; bases with no gene match: 8. Germline loops: CDR1 SGHAT, CDR2 FQDESV (reference sequence). The CDR3 region has the DNA TGTGCCAGCAGCCCCTTGGTAGCGGGAGGATACAATGAGCAGTTCTTC. As protein: CASSPLVAGGYNEQFF.

The rearrangement uses TRBV29-1 and TRBJ2-3; TRBD1 is a possible D gene (6 bases). This CDR3 has 16 residues. V gave up 3 bases and J gave up 6 bases, with 22 bases separating them. CDR1 is SQVTM, CDR2 ANQGSEA, per germline. In DNA form, the CDR3 reads TGCAGCGTTGAGCCGGCCCGACAGGCCCCCTTTGATACGCAGTATTTT. Encoded protein: CSVEPARQAPFDTQYF.

J is TRBJ1-5 and V is TRBV21-1; the table's D call, TRBD1, was not checked against the DNA. TRBV21-1 is classified as a pseudogene. The CDR3 consists of 16 residues. In DNA, the CDR3 is TGTGCCAGCAGCAAAGCCGGGACAGCGCCCGGTCAGCCCCAGCATTTT. Its protein product is CASSKAGTAPGQPQHF.

The chain carries TRBV24-1 and TRBJ2-3, with D hard to call. Between the trimmed V and J ends, which lost 6 bases and 4 bases, there was a span of 4 bases. This CDR3 contains 11 residues. CDR1 KGHDR and CDR2 SFDVKD come from the germline V gene. The CDR3 is CATSSADTQYF. The CDR3 bases are TGTGCCACCAGTAGCGCAGATACGCAGTATTTT.

This clonotype was counted between two and nine times. The chain joins TRBV7-9 to TRBJ2-7, with a tentative D call TRBD1 (6 bases). Germline V gives CDR1 SEHNR, CDR2 FQNEAQ (reference sequence). CDR3 length equals 13 residues. Trimming stripped 5 bases from V and 0 bases from J, with 8 bases between. For the CDR3, the DNA is TGTGCCAGCAGCAAGGACAGCTCCTACGAGCAGTACTTC. Amino acids: CASSKDSSYEQYF.

The chain combines TRBV12-3 or TRBV12-4 with TRBJ1-2; TRBD1 is a possible D gene (6 bases). The CDR3 is 17 residues long. The ends were cut back, 3 bases at V and 4 bases at J, with 21 bases in the middle. The DNA for the CDR3 is TGTGCCAGCAGTTTCAGATCCGGGCAGGGGAAGGCCTATGGCTACACCTTC. Translated, it gives CASSFRSGQGKAYGYTF.

The chain recombines TRBV7-3 with TRBJ2-3, with 7 nucleotides matching TRBD1. Per the germline V gene, CDR1 is SGHTA and CDR2 is FQGTGA. The CDR3 covers 14 residues. J gave up 2 bases and V 5 bases, and 4 bases lay outside the gene matches. In DNA form, the CDR3 reads TGTGCCAGCAGCCCGGGACAGTTCACAGATACGCAGTATTTT. Translating it yields CASSPGQFTDTQYF.

The sample holds a few counts of this clonotype. This chain uses TRBV29-1 with TRBJ2-3; 8 bases agree with TRBD1. Germline V gene data show CDR1 as SQVTM and CDR2 as ANQGSEA. The CDR3 is 18 residues long. V gave up 2 bases and J gave up 5 bases; unmatched junction bases: 18. The CDR3 spells CSVEPYVPRQGQGDTQYF. In nucleotides, the CDR3 is TGCAGCGTTGAACCTTACGTCCCCCGACAGGGGCAGGGAGATACGCAGTATTTT.

This clonotype was observed a few times. The chain is built from TRBV10-3 and TRBJ2-3; 8 nucleotides agree with TRBD2. The J segment lost 3 bases and the V segment lost 0 bases, leaving 5 bases of the junction unmatched. Germline CDR1 is ENHRY and CDR2 is SYGVKD. The CDR3 has 16 amino acids. The CDR3 DNA sequence: TGTGCCATCAGTGAGTCTTCCGGACTAGCTACAGATACGCAGTATTTT. It yields the protein CAISESSGLATDTQYF.

The genes are TRBV12-3 or TRBV12-4 and TRBJ2-7; 12 nucleotides agree with TRBD1. CDR3 length: 15 residues. The J segment lost 3 bases and the V segment lost 6 bases, leaving 6 bases of the junction unmatched. The CDR3 spells CASRGQGARNYEQYF. DNA of the CDR3: TGTGCCAGCAGGGGACAGGGGGCTAGGAACTACGAGCAGTACTTC.

The rearrangement uses TRBV19 and TRBJ1-1; D is perhaps TRBD1 (5 bases). Germline V gene lookup returns CDR1 LNHDA and CDR2 SQIVND (reference sequence). Trimming cost V 2 bases and J 0 bases, with 16 bases left between them. The CDR3 totals 17 residues. In DNA, the CDR3 is TGTGCCAGTAGTATAAGAGGGGTTTTCCTAATGAACACTGAAGCTTTCTTT. Encoded protein: CASSIRGVFLMNTEAFF.